This T cell receptor (beta chain) originates from a study of T cell responses to AZD1222 COVID-19 vaccine. Study-wide findings and caveats: CD4 TCRs associated with vaccination spanned spike, dominating at 160-218 and 743-854. Repertoire sampling occurred only after the peak T cell response. Only a handful of individuals given AZD1222 were seropositive at baseline.

Points on this clone: What it binds is not known.

J lost 4 bases, V lost 6 bases, and 4 bases had no gene match. The CDR3 has 14 residues. Germline V gene sequence: CDR1 MDHEN, CDR2 SYDVKM. The repertoire was sequenced with immunoSEQ multiplex PCR; TCRdb's copy has only in-frame clones and lacks some. The sample lists about 110,000 clones, 87% seen once, with 2.5% in the top ten. The analysis combined second doses at about 4 or about 12 weeks. Source: peripheral blood, taken 28 days after the second AZD1222 dose. The chain carries TRBV28 and TRBJ2-3, with TRBD2 matching over 10 bases. The clonotype was recovered from an adult who received the AZD1222 COVID-19 vaccine. In DNA form, the CDR3 reads TGTGCCAGCAGGTCTAGCGGGAGTGCAGATACGCAGTATTTT. This encodes CASRSSGSADTQYF.